The source of this TCR beta chain is a study of T and B cells in COVID-19 patients. Germline assignment: CDR1 DFQATT and CDR2 SNEGSKA (reference sequence). The V and J ends lost 7 bases and 1 base, in that order; junction bases with no gene match: 6. The CDR3 has 13 residues. From blood, roughly 220-550 ng of genomic DNA served as TRB template. Multiplex PCR with BIOMED2 TRB-A/B primer pools amplified TRB rearrangements. TCRdb independently ran MiXCR on the multiplex PCR reads; one entry per CDR3 protein. The sample gives fewer than 15,000 distinct CDR3 sequences, about 28% of which show up once; approximately 6.5% is in the top ten.

The TCR comes from a human donor who had recovered from COVID-19. The sample taken for sequencing was blood. The rearrangement uses TRBV20-1 and TRBJ1-1, with 7 bases identical to TRBD1. CDR3 in amino acids: CSGQGSRNTEAFF. In nucleotides, the CDR3 is TGCAGTGGACAGGGATCTCGGAACACTGAAGCTTTCTTT.